The source of this TCR beta chain is a study of vaccination effects on CD4 cells after COVID-19. This clone was recorded once. Its antigen is undetermined. The protocol was immunoSEQ multiplex PCR, while the TCRdb copy is restricted to in-frame clones and leaves out a portion. The table lists roughly 41,000 clones, over 60% of them singletons. Study-wide points: Nearly all vaccine-induced clones in healthy recipients recognized only SARS-CoV-2.

Trimming took 5 bases from V and 1 from J; bases not matched to a gene: 5. This CDR3 has 15 amino acids. In germline, CDR1 is SGHAT, CDR2 FQNNGV. Expansion with viral peptide pools was applied to antigen-specific CD4+ T cells by the ViraFEST assay prior to sequencing. Cells that had been cultured for less than 13 days were the source of isolated CD4+ T cells. Participants were vaccinated with two doses of either the BNT162b2 or mRNA-1273 vaccine. This TCR was sampled from a human donor who received a COVID-19 vaccine. The material sequenced was CD4+ T cells from PBMCs cultured with HCoV-OC43 spike peptides, taken after COVID-19 vaccination. As for subset: HCoV-OC43 spike overlapping peptide pool stimulation. The chain carries TRBV11-2 and TRBJ1-2; 9 nucleotides align to TRBD1. The CDR3 spells CASSLQGAVNYGYTF. As DNA, the CDR3 is TGTGCCAGCAGCCTACAGGGGGCGGTTAACTATGGCTACACCTTC.